This T cell receptor (beta chain) is drawn from a study of blood T cell repertoires in COVID-19. Across the study: Sites in the United States, Italy and Spain provided acute and convalescent COVID-19 samples.

Trimming removed 3 bases from V and 3 bases from J, with 5 bases in between. Germline CDR1 LNHDA, CDR2 SQIVND (reference sequence). This CDR3 is 12 amino acids long. Assay used: immunoSEQ multiplex PCR; TCRdb lists only in-frame clones, some missing. The sample has under 75,000 clones, 80% seen once. Sequenced sample: peripheral blood. The receptor's source is a man aged 55 to 70 with acute or convalescent COVID-19. The chain is built from TRBV19 and TRBJ1-2; no definite D call. CDR3 bases: TGTGCCAGTAGTATCGGAGACTATGGCTACACCTTC. Protein product: CASSIGDYGYTF.